These 21 T cell receptor beta chains came from one sample sequenced in a study of T-cell reconstitution after alpha-beta-depleted transplantation in children (dated by TCRdb to the mid-2010s). The library was made by PCR. The sequencing machine was an Illumina HiSeq 2500. Molecular barcoding was employed in the preparation of TCR libraries, with unique molecular identifiers being used to normalize TCRbeta repertoire quantification. TCRdb passed the public sequencing reads through fastp at Q25 and MiXCR, retaining productive beta sequences. For every CDR3 protein sequence, its rows merge into one entry that carries the most common genes and DNA. This sample comprises about 400,000 distinct CDR3 sequences, over 20% of them detected only once. Approximately 3.8% of the sample is held by the ten biggest clonotypes. The sequencing used PBMCs from the stem cell graft donor, collected from the stem cell graft. Receptors originate from a human donor who donated a stem cell graft to a child with acute myeloid leukemia.

Only a few counts were recorded for this clonotype. This may be a read error: a much more frequent sequence differs by one nucleotide. This rearrangement joins TRBV5-1 to TRBJ1-1, with D unresolved. This CDR3 spans 13 amino acids. CDR1 and CDR2 from the germline V gene are SGHRS and YFSETQ. The ends were cut back, 0 bases at V and 0 bases at J, with 3 bases in the middle. CDR3 sequence: CASSLDVNTEAFF. In nucleotides, the CDR3 is TGCGCCAGCAGCTTGGACGTGAACACTGAAGCTTTCTTT.

Notes on this clonotype: It may be a read error: a sequence one base away is much more abundant. The DNA of the CDR3 is TGTGCCAGCAGCCCCATGAGTCGAAGTGAAAAACTGTTTTTT. Translating gives CASSPMSRSEKLFF. This chain joins TRBV7-8 and TRBJ1-4, with D hard to call. There are 14 residues in the CDR3. Trimming took 5 bases from V and 7 from J, leaving 14 bases between them. Germline CDR1 is SGHVS and CDR2 is FQNEAQ.

The chain employs TRBV20-1 and TRBJ2-1; 12 bases align to TRBD2. Germline lookup yields CDR1 DFQATT and CDR2 SNEGSKA (reference sequence). J gave up 8 bases and V 2 bases, and 7 bases lay outside the gene matches. This CDR3 contains 15 residues. CDR3 sequence (DNA): TGCAGTGCTAGACATAGGACTAGCGGGATCGATGAGCAGTTCTTC. This encodes CSARHRTSGIDEQFF.

The V gene is TRBV15, the J gene TRBJ2-6; the match to TRBD1 covers 11 bases. The CDR3 length is 19 residues. CDR1 is LNHNV and CDR2 is YYDKDF in the germline V gene (reference sequence). The V gene end was trimmed by 1 base and the J gene end by 2 bases; junction bases not matched to a gene: 7. CDR3 sequence reads: CATSRGRGTGGTGANVLTF. The CDR3 coding sequence is TGTGCCACCAGCAGAGGGAGGGGGACAGGGGGTACTGGGGCCAACGTCCTGACTTTC.

There are a few counts of this clonotype. The chain carries TRBV6-1 and TRBJ2-3; D not resolved. The V end was cut by 2 bases, the J end by 2 bases, with 8 bases between. The germline V gene encodes CDR1 MNHNS and CDR2 SASEGT. The CDR3 has 14 residues. CDR3 nucleotide sequence: TGTGCCAGCAGTGAACTCGACTCCACAGATACGCAGTATTTT. This gives the protein CASSELDSTDTQYF.

The J gene is TRBJ2-1, the V gene TRBV20-1; 7 nucleotides align to TRBD2. Germline values: CDR1 DFQATT, CDR2 SNEGSKA (reference sequence). The V segment lost 3 bases and the J segment 2 bases; nucleotides outside the gene matches: 1. This CDR3 is 13 amino acids long. The CDR3 coding sequence is TGCAGTGCTAGGACTAGCACCTACAATGAGCAGTTCTTC. Its protein is CSARTSTYNEQFF.

The chain has TRBV5-1 and TRBJ1-1; D possibly corresponds to TRBD1 (6 bases). The CDR3 totals 16 residues. V gave up 4 bases and J gave up 3 bases, with 19 bases separating them. Germline V gene sequence: CDR1 SGHRS, CDR2 YFSETQ. The CDR3 DNA sequence: TGCGCCAGCAGCCCCGGACAGCTCGTAAGCGACACTGAAGCTTTCTTT. As protein: CASSPGQLVSDTEAFF.

The V gene is TRBV3-1, the J gene TRBJ2-7; TRBD1 matches at 8 bases. J was trimmed by 3 bases and V by 1 base; bases with no gene match: 8. CDR3 length equals 16 residues. Per germline, CDR1 LGHDT and CDR2 YNNKEL (reference sequence). CDR3 loop: CASSQARDRPNYEQYF. CDR3 bases: TGTGCCAGCAGCCAAGCCCGGGACAGGCCCAACTACGAGCAGTACTTC.

The chain uses TRBV5-1 and TRBJ2-7; the match to TRBD1 covers 8 bases. From germline, CDR1 is SGHRS and CDR2 YFSETQ. The CDR3 is made up of 15 amino acids. Trimming at V came to 0 bases and at J to 3 bases, leaving 5 bases not matched to a gene. CDR3 bases: TGCGCCAGCAGCTTGGCGAGGACAGGGAACTACGAGCAGTACTTC. It specifies CASSLARTGNYEQYF.

The V call is TRBV5-1, the J call TRBJ1-2; D is perhaps TRBD1 (6 bases). Germline V gene data show CDR1 as SGHRS and CDR2 as YFSETQ. The length of the CDR3 is 14 residues. Trimming stripped 0 bases from V and 4 bases from J, with 10 bases between. As DNA, the CDR3 is TGCGCCAGCAGCTTGGACAGGGCAGCCTATGGCTACACCTTC. Protein: CASSLDRAAYGYTF.

This clonotype appeared many times. The chain couples TRBV29-1 to TRBJ2-5; 7 bases line up with TRBD1. This CDR3 has 15 residues. Germline V gene lookup returns CDR1 SQVTM and CDR2 ANQGSEA. Trimming at V came to 6 bases and at J to 4 bases, leaving 14 bases not matched to a gene. The CDR3 DNA follows: TGCAGCGTCATACCACAGGGGACGGTAGTAGAGACCCAGTACTTC. Protein: CSVIPQGTVVETQYF.

The V gene is TRBV20-1, the J gene TRBJ1-5; 9 nucleotides align to TRBD1. V was clipped by 6 bases and J by 2 bases; unmatched bases: 8. CDR1 and CDR2 (germline): DFQATT, SNEGSKA (reference sequence). This CDR3 comprises 15 residues. The CDR3 loop is CSATGTGPGNQPQHF. The CDR3 nucleotides read TGCAGTGCAACCGGGACAGGGCCTGGCAATCAGCCCCAGCATTTT.

This clonotype was picked up many times. In DNA, the CDR3 is TGCAGTGCTAGAGCGGACAGGGGATCTCAACAGCCCCAGCATTTT. Translating gives CSARADRGSQQPQHF. The chain has TRBV20-1 and TRBJ1-5, with 9 bases lining up with TRBD1. V lost 1 base to trimming and J lost 7 bases; unmatched junction nucleotides: 8. The CDR3 consists of 15 residues. CDR1 and CDR2 from the germline V gene are DFQATT and SNEGSKA (reference sequence).

Ten or more counts support this clonotype. The rearrangement joins TRBV20-1 to TRBJ1-1; 8 nucleotides align to TRBD1. The V segment lost 0 bases and the J segment 1 base; nucleotides outside the gene matches: 4. Germline CDR1 and CDR2: DFQATT and SNEGSKA (reference sequence). This CDR3 is 15 amino acids long. CDR3 sequence: CSAREGTGGNTEAFF. The CDR3 DNA sequence: TGCAGTGCTAGAGAAGGGACAGGAGGGAACACTGAAGCTTTCTTT.

The V gene is TRBV12-3 or TRBV12-4, the J gene TRBJ2-7, with 10 bases identical to TRBD1. The CDR3 totals 17 residues. The V and J ends lost 2 bases and 6 bases, in that order; junction bases with no gene match: 13. CDR3 loop: CASSLTRLGQGSTEQYF. As DNA, the CDR3 is TGTGCCAGCAGTTTAACCCGCCTGGGACAGGGGTCAACCGAGCAGTACTTC.

The chain couples TRBV7-2 to TRBJ1-5; 8 positions match TRBD1. This CDR3 is 17 amino acids long. Germline-derived CDR1 and CDR2 are SGHTA and FQGNSA. The V and J ends lost 4 bases and 8 bases, in that order; junction bases with no gene match: 16. The CDR3 region has the DNA TGTGCCAGCAGCTCCACAGGGGGGAGGTGGGGGGGAGAGCCCCAGCATTTT. Translating it yields CASSSTGGRWGGEPQHF.

This sequence joins TRBV7-2 and TRBJ2-7; TRBD1 is a possible D gene (5 bases). The CDR3 contains 15 residues. Trimming shortened V by 8 bases and J by 3 bases, and 20 bases separated the two germline ends. Germline CDR1 reads SGHTA; CDR2 reads FQGNSA. Here the CDR3 DNA reads TGTGCCAGCTCGAGCAGGGCCCGTTTCGGCTACGAGCAGTACTTC. It yields the protein CASSSRARFGYEQYF.

J is TRBJ2-2 and V is TRBV4-2, with 10 bases lining up with TRBD2. The junction had 8 bases not matched to a gene; V was cut back by 2 bases and J by 5 bases. The CDR3 spans 17 residues. The germline gives CDR1 LGHNA, CDR2 YNFKEQ. The DNA for the CDR3 is TGTGCCAGCAGCCAACGGCCTAGCGGGAGTAGGACCGGGGAGCTGTTTTTT. Residues: CASSQRPSGSRTGELFF.

The rearrangement joins TRBV20-1 to TRBJ2-1, with a tentative D call TRBD2 (6 bases). Trimming removed 2 bases from V and 1 base from J, with 9 bases in between. The CDR3 contains 14 residues. From germline, CDR1 is DFQATT and CDR2 SNEGSKA (reference sequence). The CDR3 DNA reads TGCAGTGCTAGACGCCGGGGGTCCTACAATGAGCAGTTCTTC. Translated: CSARRRGSYNEQFF.

This clonotype was picked up many times. The chain carries TRBV6-5 and TRBJ2-1; 7 bases align to TRBD2. V dropped 2 bases and J dropped 3; count of bases not matched to a gene: 4. CDR1 and CDR2 (germline): MNHEY, SVGAGI. This CDR3 has 15 residues. CDR3 DNA sequence: TGTGCCAGCAGTTACGAGACTAGCAGCTACAATGAGCAGTTCTTC. It yields the protein CASSYETSSYNEQFF.

In this sample, this clonotype turned up many times. The gene calls are TRBV4-2 and TRBJ2-1; possible D gene TRBD1, 5 bases. The CDR3 spans 13 residues. CDR1 LGHNA and CDR2 YNFKEQ come from the germline V gene. Trimming took 6 bases from V and 8 from J, leaving 14 bases between them. CDR3 region: CASSPRVQDEQFF. CDR3 nucleotide sequence: TGTGCCAGCAGTCCCCGAGTACAGGATGAGCAGTTCTTC.